This TCR beta chain is drawn from a study of CD8+CD57+ T cells in acquired aplastic anemia. Study context: Where healthy donors were concerned, CD4+ cells averaged around 11 million reads.

Genomic DNA served as template for TCR beta VDJ and CDR3 profiling. TCRdb fed the reads into MiXCR, producing one record per CDR3 protein. This sample has hundreds of thousands of distinct CDR3 sequences, with about 70% found just once. CDR3 length equals 14 residues. Per the germline V gene, CDR1 is LGHNT and CDR2 is FRNRAP. The chain joins TRBV12-5 to TRBJ1-4; no clear D. Material: sorted CD4+, CD8+, or CD8+CD57+ T cells (not recorded which) from PBMCs. This clonotype originated in a human donor in good health, serving as a control. CDR3 in amino acids: CASSLAALNEKLFF. The CDR3 DNA sequence: TGTGCCAGCAGCTTGGCAGCCTTAAATGAAAAACTGTTTTTT. The full variable domain, rest sourced from reference TRBV12-5 and TRBJ1-4, is DARVTQTPRHKVTEMGQEVTMRCQPILGHNTVFWYRQTMMQGLELLAYFRNRAPLDDSGMPKDRFSAEMPDATLATLKIQPSEPRDSAVYFCASSLAALNEKLFFGSGTQLSVL.